This TCR beta chain was identified in a study of T cell repertoires in cytomegalovirus infection. Study summary: From public TCR beta signatures came an indication of both CMV infection and matching HLA type. Study findings and constraints: Accumulated public TCR beta family frequency recognized individuals carrying CMV together with the relevant HLA. Within the response measured ex vivo, HLA-C-restricted CMV-specific TCR beta clonotypes were dominant.

Germline CDR1 is MNHEY and CDR2 is SVGAGI. The V end was cut by 8 bases, the J end by 1 base, with 14 bases between. This CDR3 has 14 residues. TCRdb used MiXCR to reprocess the reads, holding one entry per CDR3 protein. The sample records approximately 630,000 distinct CDR3 sequences, roughly 24% being singletons. This clonotype was counted only a few times. Its matching antigen is unknown. Input material: CD8+ T cells from PBMCs. The rearrangement joins TRBV6-5 to TRBJ2-5; D unresolved. This TCR was sampled from a human donor in good health (CMV status not recorded). Some clones in this sample may be carry-over from other donors' samples. CDR3 coding DNA: TGTGCCAGCGGCGCAGCAGCCCGCCAAGAGACCCAGTACTTC. Its protein is CASGAAARQETQYF.